This TCR beta chain is from a study of T cell repertoires in cytomegalovirus infection. Study as a whole: HLA-C-restricted CMV epitopes, recently identified, and well-studied HLA-B-restricted ones were used by the study. Public TCR beta signatures marked donors with CMV infection and the matching HLA.

TCRdb processed the reads anew with MiXCR; each CDR3 protein has one entry. This sample has 650,000 to 900,000 distinct CDR3 sequences, with approximately 30% found just once. Turning to this clonotype: What it recognizes is unknown.

J lost 6 bases, V lost 1 base, and 10 bases had no gene match. Looked up from germline, CDR1 is SGHVS and CDR2 is FNYEAQ. There are 16 residues in the CDR3. Study outcomes and limitations: Across the ex vivo response, the dominant clonotypes were HLA-C-restricted CMV-specific TCR beta clonotypes. Carriers of CMV and the relevant HLA type were discriminated by public TCR beta frequency.

The sample in question was cultured CD8+ T cells from PBMCs, obtained from culture after CMV antigen stimulation. J is TRBJ2-5 and V is TRBV7-6, with 8 bases lining up with TRBD2. This TCR was recovered from a human donor in good health (CMV status not recorded). Some clones in this sample may be carry-over from other donors' samples. The CDR3 sequence: CASSLEAAGGQKTQYF. CDR3 sequence (DNA): TGTGCCAGCAGCTTAGAGGCGGCGGGGGGACAAAAGACCCAGTACTTC.